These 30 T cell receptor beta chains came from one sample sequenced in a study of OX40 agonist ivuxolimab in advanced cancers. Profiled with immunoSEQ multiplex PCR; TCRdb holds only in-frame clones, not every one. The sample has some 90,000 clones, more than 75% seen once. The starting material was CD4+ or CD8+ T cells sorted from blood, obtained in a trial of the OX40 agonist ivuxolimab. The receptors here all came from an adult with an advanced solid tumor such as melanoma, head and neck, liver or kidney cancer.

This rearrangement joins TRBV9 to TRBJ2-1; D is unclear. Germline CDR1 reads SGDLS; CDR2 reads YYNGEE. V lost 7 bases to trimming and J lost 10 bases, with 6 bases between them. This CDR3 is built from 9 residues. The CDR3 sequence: CASGQEQFF. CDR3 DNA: TGTGCCAGCGGGCAAGAGCAGTTCTTC.

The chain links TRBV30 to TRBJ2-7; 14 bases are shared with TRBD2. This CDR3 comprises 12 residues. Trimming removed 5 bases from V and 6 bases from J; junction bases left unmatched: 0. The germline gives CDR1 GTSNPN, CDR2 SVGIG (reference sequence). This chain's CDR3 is CAWGTSGSEQYF. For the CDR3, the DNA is TGTGCCTGGGGGACTAGCGGGAGCGAGCAGTACTTC.

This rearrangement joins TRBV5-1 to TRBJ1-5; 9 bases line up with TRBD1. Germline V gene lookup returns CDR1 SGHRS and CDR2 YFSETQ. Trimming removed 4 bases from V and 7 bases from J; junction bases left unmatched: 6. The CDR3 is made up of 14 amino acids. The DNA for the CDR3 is TGCGCCAGCAGCGCCGGGACAGGGAGGCAGCCCCAGCATTTT. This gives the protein CASSAGTGRQPQHF.

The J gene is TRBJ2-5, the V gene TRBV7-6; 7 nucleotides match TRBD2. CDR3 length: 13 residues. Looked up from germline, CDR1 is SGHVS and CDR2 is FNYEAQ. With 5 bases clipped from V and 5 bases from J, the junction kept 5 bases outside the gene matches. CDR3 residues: CASSRVGGETQYF. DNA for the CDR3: TGTGCCAGCAGCCGGGTCGGGGGGGAGACCCAGTACTTC.

The CDR3 DNA reads as TGCGCCAGCAGCTTGCCCGACAGTCGGGAGACCCAGTACTTC. The encoded protein is CASSLPDSRETQYF. This chain joins TRBV5-1 and TRBJ2-5, with D possibly TRBD1 on 5 matching bases. Trimming cost V 1 base and J 5 bases, with 12 bases left between them. This CDR3 has 14 amino acids. CDR1 and CDR2 (germline): SGHRS, YFSETQ.

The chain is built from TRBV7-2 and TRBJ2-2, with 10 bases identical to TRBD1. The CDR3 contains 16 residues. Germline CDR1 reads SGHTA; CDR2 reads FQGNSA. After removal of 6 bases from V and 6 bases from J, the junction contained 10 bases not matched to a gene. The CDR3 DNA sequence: TGTGCCAGCAGACCAGACAGGGGGCGCCGGGCCGGGGAGCTGTTTTTT. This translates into CASRPDRGRRAGELFF.

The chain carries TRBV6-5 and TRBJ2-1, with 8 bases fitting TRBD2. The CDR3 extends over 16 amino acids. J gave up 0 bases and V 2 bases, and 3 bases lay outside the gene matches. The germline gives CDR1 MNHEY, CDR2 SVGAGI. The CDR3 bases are TGTGCCAGCAGTTACATAAGCGGGAGCTCCTACAATGAGCAGTTCTTC. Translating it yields CASSYISGSSYNEQFF.

The CDR3 loop is CASSSTGYAPYEQYF. The DNA of the CDR3 is TGCGCCAGCAGCTCTACAGGGTATGCTCCCTACGAGCAGTACTTC. The J gene is TRBJ2-7, the V gene TRBV5-1; D perhaps matches TRBD1 (6 bases). The ends were cut back, 3 bases at V and 2 bases at J, with 15 bases in the middle. Per germline, CDR1 SGHRS and CDR2 YFSETQ. The CDR3 is 15 residues long.

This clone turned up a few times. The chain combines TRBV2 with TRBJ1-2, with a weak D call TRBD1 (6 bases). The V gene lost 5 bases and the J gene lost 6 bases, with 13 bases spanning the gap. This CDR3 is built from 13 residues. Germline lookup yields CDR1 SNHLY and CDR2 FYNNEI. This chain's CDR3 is CASSFDRSNGYTF. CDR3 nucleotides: TGTGCCAGCAGTTTCGACAGGTCGAATGGCTACACCTTC. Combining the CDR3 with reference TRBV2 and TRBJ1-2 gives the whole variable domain EPEVTQTPSHQVTQMGQEVILRCVPISNHLYFYWYRQILGQKVEFLVSFYNNEISEKSEIFDDQFSVERPDGSNFTLKIRSTKLEDSAMYFCASSFDRSNGYTFGSGTRLTVV.

CDR3 in DNA: TGTGCCTCAGCGGTGGCAGATACGCAGTATTTT. As protein: CASAVADTQYF. This rearrangement joins TRBV9 to TRBJ2-3, with a weak D call TRBD2 (5 bases). The CDR3 length is 11 residues. With 10 bases removed from V and 4 bases from J, the gap between germline ends came to 10 bases. Germline CDR1 reads SGDLS; CDR2 reads YYNGEE.

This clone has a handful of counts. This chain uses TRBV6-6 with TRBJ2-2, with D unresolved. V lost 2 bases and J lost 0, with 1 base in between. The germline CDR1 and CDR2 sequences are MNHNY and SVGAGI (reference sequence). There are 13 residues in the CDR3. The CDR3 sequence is CASSYTNTGELFF. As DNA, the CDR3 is TGTGCCAGCAGTTACACGAACACCGGGGAGCTGTTTTTT.

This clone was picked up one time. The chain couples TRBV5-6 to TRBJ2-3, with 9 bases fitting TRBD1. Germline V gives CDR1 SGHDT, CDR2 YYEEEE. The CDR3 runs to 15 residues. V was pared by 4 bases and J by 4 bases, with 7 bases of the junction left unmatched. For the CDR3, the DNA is TGTGCCAGCAGCCGTCGGGACAGGGCCCCAGATACGCAGTATTTT. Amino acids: CASSRRDRAPDTQYF. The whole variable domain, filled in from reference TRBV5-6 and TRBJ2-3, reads DAGVTQSPTHLIKTRGQQVTLRCSPKSGHDTVSWYQQALGQGPQFIFQYYEEEERQRGNFPDRFSGHQFPNYSSELNVNALLLGDSALYLCASSRRDRAPDTQYFGPGTRLTVL.

The CDR3 loop is CASSFGRQINEQFF. CDR3 sequence (DNA): TGTGCCAGCAGTTTTGGGCGACAAATCAATGAGCAGTTCTTC. The genes are TRBV6-5 and TRBJ2-1; D unresolved. Germline V lookup: CDR1 MNHEY, CDR2 SVGAGI. The V end lost 4 bases, the J end lost 6 bases, and 13 bases lay between the germline ends. This CDR3 is 14 amino acids long.

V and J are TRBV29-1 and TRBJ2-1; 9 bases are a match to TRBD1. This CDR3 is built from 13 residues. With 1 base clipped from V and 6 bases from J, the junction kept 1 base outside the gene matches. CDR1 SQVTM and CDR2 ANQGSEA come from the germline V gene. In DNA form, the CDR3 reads TGCAGCGTTGAAGGGACAGGGGTCAATGAGCAGTTCTTC. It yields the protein CSVEGTGVNEQFF.

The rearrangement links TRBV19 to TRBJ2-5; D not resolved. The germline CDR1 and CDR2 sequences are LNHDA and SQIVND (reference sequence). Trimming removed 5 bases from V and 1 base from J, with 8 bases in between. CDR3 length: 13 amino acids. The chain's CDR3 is CASSSTFQETQYF. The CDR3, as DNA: TGTGCCAGTAGTTCCACGTTCCAAGAGACCCAGTACTTC. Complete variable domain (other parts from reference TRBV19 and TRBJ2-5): DGGITQSPKYLFRKEGQNVTLSCEQNLNHDAMYWYRQDPGQGLRLIYYSQIVNDFQKGDIAEGYSVSREKKESFPLTVTSAQKNPTAFYLCASSSTFQETQYFGPGTRLLVL.

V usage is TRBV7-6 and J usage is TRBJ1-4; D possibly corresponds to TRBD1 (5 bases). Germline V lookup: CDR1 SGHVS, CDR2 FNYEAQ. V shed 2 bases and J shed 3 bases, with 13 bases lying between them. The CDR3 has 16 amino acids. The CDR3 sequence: CASSLTAGKANEKLFF. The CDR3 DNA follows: TGTGCCAGCAGCTTAACGGCAGGGAAGGCTAATGAAAAACTGTTTTTT.

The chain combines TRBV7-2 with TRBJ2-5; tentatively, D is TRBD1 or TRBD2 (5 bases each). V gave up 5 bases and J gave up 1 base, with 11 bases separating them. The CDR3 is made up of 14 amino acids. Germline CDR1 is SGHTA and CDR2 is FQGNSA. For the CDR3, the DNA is TGTGCCAGCAGCCCGTGGGGGTTCCAAGAGACCCAGTACTTC. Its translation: CASSPWGFQETQYF.

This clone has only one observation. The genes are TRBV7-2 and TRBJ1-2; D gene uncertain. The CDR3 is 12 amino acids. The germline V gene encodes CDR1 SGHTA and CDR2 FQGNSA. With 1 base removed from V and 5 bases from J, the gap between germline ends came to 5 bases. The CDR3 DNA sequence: TGTGCCAGCAGCTTAGGAGCTTATGGCTACACCTTC. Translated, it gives CASSLGAYGYTF.

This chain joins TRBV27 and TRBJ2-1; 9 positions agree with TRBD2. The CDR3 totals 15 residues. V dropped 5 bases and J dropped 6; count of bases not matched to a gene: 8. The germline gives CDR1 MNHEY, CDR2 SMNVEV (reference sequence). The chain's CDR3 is CASSPRREGPNEQFF. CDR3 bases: TGTGCCAGCAGTCCGAGGCGGGAGGGCCCCAATGAGCAGTTCTTC.

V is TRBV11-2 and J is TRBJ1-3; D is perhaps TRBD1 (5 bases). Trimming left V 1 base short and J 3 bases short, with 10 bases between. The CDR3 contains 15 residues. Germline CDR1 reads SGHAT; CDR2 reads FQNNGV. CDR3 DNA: TGTGCCAGCAGCTTAGGGCAGGGCTATGGAAACACCATATATTTT. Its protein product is CASSLGQGYGNTIYF.

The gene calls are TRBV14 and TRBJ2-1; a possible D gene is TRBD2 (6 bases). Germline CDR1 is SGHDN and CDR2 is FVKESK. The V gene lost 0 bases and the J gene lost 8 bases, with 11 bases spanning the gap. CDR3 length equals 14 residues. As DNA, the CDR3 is TGTGCCAGCAGCCAAGATACTAGCCTCTATGAGCAGTTCTTC. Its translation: CASSQDTSLYEQFF.

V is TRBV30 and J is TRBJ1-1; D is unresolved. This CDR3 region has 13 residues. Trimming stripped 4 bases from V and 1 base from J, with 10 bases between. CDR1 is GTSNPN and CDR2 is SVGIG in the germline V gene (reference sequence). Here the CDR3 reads CAWTAQANTEAFF. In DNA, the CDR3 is TGTGCCTGGACAGCCCAGGCGAACACTGAAGCTTTCTTT. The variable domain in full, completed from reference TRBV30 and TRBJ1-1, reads SQTIHQWPATLVQPVGSPLSLECTVEGTSNPNLYWYRQAAGRGLQLLFYSVGIGQISSEVPQNLSASRPQDRQFILSSKKLLLSDSGFYLCAWTAQANTEAFFGQGTRLTVV.

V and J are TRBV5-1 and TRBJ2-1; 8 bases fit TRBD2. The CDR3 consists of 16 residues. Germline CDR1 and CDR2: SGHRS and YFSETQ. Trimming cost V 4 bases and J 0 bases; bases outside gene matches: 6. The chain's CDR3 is CASSGLAGSSYNEQFF. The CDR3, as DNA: TGCGCCAGCAGCGGGTTAGCGGGAAGCTCCTACAATGAGCAGTTCTTC. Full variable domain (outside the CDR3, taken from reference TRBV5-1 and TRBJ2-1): KAGVTQTPRYLIKTRGQQVTLSCSPISGHRSVSWYQQTPGQGLQFLFEYFSETQRNKGNFPGRFSGRQFSNSRSEMNVSTLELGDSALYLCASSGLAGSSYNEQFFGPGTRLTVL.

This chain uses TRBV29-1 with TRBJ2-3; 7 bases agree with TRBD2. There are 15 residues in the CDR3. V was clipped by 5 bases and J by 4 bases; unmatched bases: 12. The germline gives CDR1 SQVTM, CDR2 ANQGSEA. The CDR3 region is CSVRVRLAVADTQYF. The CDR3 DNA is TGCAGCGTTCGGGTCCGGCTAGCGGTGGCAGATACGCAGTATTTT.

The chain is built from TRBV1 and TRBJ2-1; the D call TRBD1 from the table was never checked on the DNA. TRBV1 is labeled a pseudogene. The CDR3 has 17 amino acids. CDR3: CTSSHPTYDRVSSEQFF. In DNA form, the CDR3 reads TGCACCAGCAGCCATCCCACTTACGACAGGGTTAGTAGTGAGCAGTTCTTC.

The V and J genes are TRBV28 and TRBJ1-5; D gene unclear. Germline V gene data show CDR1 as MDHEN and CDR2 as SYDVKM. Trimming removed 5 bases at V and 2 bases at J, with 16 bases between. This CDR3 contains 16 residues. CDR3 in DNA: TGTGCCAGCAGTCCCCCCGGGTTTTTCGGCAATCAGCCCCAGCATTTT. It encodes CASSPPGFFGNQPQHF.

CDR3 amino acids: CASSLVGQGVYEQYF. The CDR3 coding sequence is TGTGCCAGCAGCTTAGTGGGACAGGGGGTGTACGAGCAGTACTTC. The chain links TRBV7-8 to TRBJ2-7; the match to TRBD1 covers 11 bases. V lost 1 base to trimming and J lost 4 bases; unmatched junction nucleotides: 3. Germline V gives CDR1 SGHVS, CDR2 FQNEAQ. CDR3 size: 15 residues.

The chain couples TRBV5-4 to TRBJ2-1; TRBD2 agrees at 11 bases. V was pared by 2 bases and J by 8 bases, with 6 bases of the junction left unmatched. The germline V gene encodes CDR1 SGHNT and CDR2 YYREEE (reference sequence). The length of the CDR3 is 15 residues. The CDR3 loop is CASSFDSGRADEQFF. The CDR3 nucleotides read TGTGCCAGCAGCTTTGATAGCGGGAGGGCCGATGAGCAGTTCTTC.

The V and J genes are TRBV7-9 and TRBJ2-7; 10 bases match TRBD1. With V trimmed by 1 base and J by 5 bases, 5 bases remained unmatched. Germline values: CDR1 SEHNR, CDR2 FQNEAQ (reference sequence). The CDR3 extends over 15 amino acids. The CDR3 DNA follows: TGTGCCAGCAGCTTAGGACAGGGGGCGAGGGACGAGCAGTACTTC. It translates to CASSLGQGARDEQYF.

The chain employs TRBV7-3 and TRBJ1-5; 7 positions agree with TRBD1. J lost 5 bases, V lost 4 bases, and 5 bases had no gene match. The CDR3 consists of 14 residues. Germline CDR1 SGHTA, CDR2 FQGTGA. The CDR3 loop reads CASSSGTEHQPQHF. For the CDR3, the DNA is TGTGCCAGCAGCTCCGGGACAGAGCATCAGCCCCAGCATTTT.